These 7 T cell receptor beta chains originate from one sample sequenced in a study of T cells in women clearing cervical HPV infection. Profiled with immunoSEQ multiplex PCR; TCRdb holds only in-frame clones, not every one. The listing contains around 44,000 clones. Sequenced material: blood buffy coat. The receptors stem from a woman between 18 and 70 years old with a cervical HPV16 infection that either progressed to CIN3+ or cleared (not recorded which).

With regard to this clone: The CDR3 end falls 3 residues outside the read, so it is completed with the germline J gene. The chain combines TRBV18 with TRBJ2-3; 14 bases match TRBD2. The CDR3 is 18 amino acids. CDR1 and CDR2 (germline): KGHSH, LQKENI. Trimming took 2 bases from V and 2 from J; bases not matched to a gene: 6. The covered CDR3 bases are TGTGCCAGCTCACCATTGGGACTAGCGGGAGCCCTCACAGATACG. It is translated as CASSPLGLAGALTDT. The entire CDR3 sequence reads CASSPLGLAGALTDTQYF.

As for this clone: The CDR3 extends 3 residues past the end of the read, so its final part is completed from the germline J gene. V usage is TRBV11-2 and J usage is TRBJ1-2; D is perhaps TRBD1 (6 bases). The V gene's germline CDR1 is SGHAT and CDR2 FQNNGV. CDR3 length equals 13 residues. The sequenced part of the CDR3 DNA is TGTGCCAGCAGCCGGGGACAAGAGAACGGC. Its protein product is CASSRGQENG. In full, the CDR3 reads CASSRGQENGYTF.

Partial CDR3 DNA: TGTGCCAGTAGTCGCGGTGGTCGAGCAGGGGACCTCTCTGGGGCCAACGTC. Translation: CASSRGGRAGDLSGANV. The complete CDR3 reads CASSRGGRAGDLSGANVAFF. J is TRBJ1-1 and V is TRBV19, with a weak D call TRBD1 (6 bases). The CDR3 is cut off 3 residues early in the read; its end comes from the germline J gene. CDR3 length equals 20 residues. Germline values: CDR1 LNHDA, CDR2 SQIVND (reference sequence).

The covered CDR3 bases are TGCGCCAGCAACTGGAGACAGGGCGGAACTAATGAAAAA. As protein: CASNWRQGGTNEK. The full CDR3 reads CASNWRQGGTNEKLFF. The V call is TRBV10-2, the J call TRBJ1-4; 7 nucleotides line up with TRBD1. The sequenced fragment ends 3 residues before the CDR3 boundary, so the rest is inferred from the germline J gene. The germline gives CDR1 WSHSY, CDR2 SAAADI. The ends lost 7 bases at V and 1 base at J; junction bases unmatched: 9. The CDR3 has 16 amino acids.

A note on this clone: The missing CDR3 end, 3 residues past where the read stops, is filled in from the germline J gene. The V and J genes are TRBV30 and TRBJ1-6; D is unresolved. The CDR3 is 13 amino acids. Looked up from germline, CDR1 is GTSNPN and CDR2 is SVGIG (reference sequence). V was cut by 3 bases and J by 10 bases, with 13 bases left in between. CDR3 protein: CAWSNRVRSPLHF. The sequenced CDR3 bases are TGTGCCTGGAGCAATAGGGTTCGCTCACCC.

Note on this clone: The read finishes 3 residues shy of the CDR3 end, and the germline J gene is used to complete it. This chain connects TRBV29-1 to TRBJ2-7, with TRBD2 identical over 11 bases. This CDR3 contains 15 residues. With V trimmed by 4 bases and J by 0 bases, 5 bases remained unmatched. Germline V lookup: CDR1 SQVTM, CDR2 ANQGSEA. The sequenced CDR3 bases are TGCAGCGTTGGGCTGGGACTAGCGGCCTCCTACGAG. This sequence encodes CSVGLGLAASYE. The complete CDR3 sequence is CSVGLGLAASYEQYF.

Note on this clone: The CDR3 extends 3 residues past the end of the read, so its final part is completed from the germline J gene. This chain links TRBV5-6 with TRBJ1-1; 9 bases agree with TRBD1. The CDR3 contains 14 residues. The germline gives CDR1 SGHDT, CDR2 YYEEEE. Unmatched junction bases numbered 6, after V lost 4 bases and J lost 5 bases. The sequenced CDR3 bases are TGTGCCAGCAGCGACGAGGACAGGGGTACTGAA. Protein: CASSDEDRGTE. The entire CDR3 sequence reads CASSDEDRGTEAFF.